This T cell receptor beta chain was captured in a study of cytomegalovirus exposure and HLA in healthy donors. Broader study findings: The study flagged roughly 150 TCR beta chains as cytomegalovirus-associated.

This clone has only a few counts. Its cognate antigen is unknown. 13 Jbeta primers and 60 Vbeta primers were used for the PCR. Produced via immunoSEQ multiplex PCR; TCRdb's table is partial and in-frame only. The table records around 100,000 clones, 74% of them present only once. This CDR3 has 17 residues. Sequenced input: PBMCs. V usage is TRBV12-2 and J usage is TRBJ2-4; the DNA was not compared with TRBD2, the D call given in the table. TRBV12-2 is recorded as a pseudogene. This receptor was taken from a man in his forties or fifties in good health and CMV-seropositive. In DNA, the CDR3 is TGTGCAAGTCGTCCCGGGACTAGCGGGGGAGCCAAAAACAGTCAGTACTTC. Residues: CASRPGTSGGAKNSQYF.